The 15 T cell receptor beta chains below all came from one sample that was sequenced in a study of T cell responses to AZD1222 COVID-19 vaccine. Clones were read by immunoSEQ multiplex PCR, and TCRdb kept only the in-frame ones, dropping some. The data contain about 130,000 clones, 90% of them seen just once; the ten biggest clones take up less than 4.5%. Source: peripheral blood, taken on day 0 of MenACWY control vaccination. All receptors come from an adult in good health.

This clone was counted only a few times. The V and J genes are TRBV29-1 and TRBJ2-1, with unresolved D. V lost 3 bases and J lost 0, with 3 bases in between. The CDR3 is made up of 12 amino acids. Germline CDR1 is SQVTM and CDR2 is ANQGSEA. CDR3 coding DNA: TGCAGCGTTGAGAGCTCCTACAATGAGCAGTTCTTC. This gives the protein CSVESSYNEQFF.

The CDR3: CASTRRSTEAFF. The CDR3 DNA sequence: TGTGCCAGCACGCGACGGAGCACTGAAGCTTTCTTT. The chain recombines TRBV12-3 or TRBV12-4 with TRBJ1-1, with no clear D. Trimming cost V 7 bases and J 4 bases, with 10 bases left between them. This CDR3 comprises 12 residues.

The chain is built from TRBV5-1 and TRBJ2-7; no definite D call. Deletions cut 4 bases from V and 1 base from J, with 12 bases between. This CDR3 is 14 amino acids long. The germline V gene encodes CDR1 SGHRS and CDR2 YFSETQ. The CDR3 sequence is CASSPGAGSYEQYV. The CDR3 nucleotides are TGCGCCAGCAGCCCCGGAGCAGGATCCTACGAGCAGTACGTC.

This CDR3 reads CASRDESSYNSPLHF. CDR3 sequence (DNA): TGTGCCAGCAGGGATGAAAGCTCCTATAATTCACCCCTCCACTTT. The rearrangement links TRBV2 to TRBJ1-6; D is unresolved. The CDR3 extends over 15 amino acids. In germline, CDR1 is SNHLY, CDR2 FYNNEI. V gave up 6 bases and J gave up 0 bases, with 9 bases separating them.

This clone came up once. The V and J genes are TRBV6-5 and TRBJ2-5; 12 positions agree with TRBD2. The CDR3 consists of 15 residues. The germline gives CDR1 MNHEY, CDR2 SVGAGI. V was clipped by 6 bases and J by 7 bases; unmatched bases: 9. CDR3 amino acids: CASSGTSSGGATQYF. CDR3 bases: TGTGCCAGCAGCGGAACCTCTAGCGGGGGGGCGACCCAGTACTTC.

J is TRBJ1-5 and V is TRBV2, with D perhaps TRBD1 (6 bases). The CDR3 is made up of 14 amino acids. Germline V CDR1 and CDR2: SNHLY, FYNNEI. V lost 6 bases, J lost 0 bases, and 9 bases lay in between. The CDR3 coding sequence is TGTGCCAGCAGGGACAGAATTAGCAATCAGCCCCAGCATTTT. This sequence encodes CASRDRISNQPQHF.

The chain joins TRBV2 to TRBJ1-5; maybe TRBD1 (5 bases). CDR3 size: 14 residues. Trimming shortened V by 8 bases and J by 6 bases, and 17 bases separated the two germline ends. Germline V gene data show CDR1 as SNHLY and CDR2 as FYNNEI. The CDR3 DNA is TGTGCCAGCTCTGGGGGGAGGTTGACTCAGCCCCAGCATTTT. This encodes CASSGGRLTQPQHF. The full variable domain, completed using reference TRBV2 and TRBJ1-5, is EPEVTQTPSHQVTQMGQEVILRCVPISNHLYFYWYRQILGQKVEFLVSFYNNEISEKSEIFDDQFSVERPDGSNFTLKIRSTKLEDSAMYFCASSGGRLTQPQHFGDGTRLSIL.

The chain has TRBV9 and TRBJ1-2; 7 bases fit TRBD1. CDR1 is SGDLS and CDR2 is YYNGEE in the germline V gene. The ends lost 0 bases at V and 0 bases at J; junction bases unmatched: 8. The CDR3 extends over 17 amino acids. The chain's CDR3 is CASSVAPGDRANYGYTF. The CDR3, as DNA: TGTGCCAGCAGCGTAGCCCCGGGTGACAGGGCTAACTATGGCTACACCTTC.

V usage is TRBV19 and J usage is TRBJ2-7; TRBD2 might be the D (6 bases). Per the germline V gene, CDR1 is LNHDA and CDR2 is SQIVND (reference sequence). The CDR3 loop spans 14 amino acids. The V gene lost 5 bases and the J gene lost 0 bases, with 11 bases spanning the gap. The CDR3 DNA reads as TGTGCCAGTAGTTTTGGGGGGAGCTCCTACGAGCAGTACTTC. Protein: CASSFGGSSYEQYF.

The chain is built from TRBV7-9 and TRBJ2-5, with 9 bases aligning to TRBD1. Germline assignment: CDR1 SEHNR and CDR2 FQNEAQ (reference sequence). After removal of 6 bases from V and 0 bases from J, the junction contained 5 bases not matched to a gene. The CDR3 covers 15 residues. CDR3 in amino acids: CASSYGQGNQETQYF. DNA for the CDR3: TGTGCCAGCAGTTACGGACAGGGGAACCAAGAGACCCAGTACTTC.

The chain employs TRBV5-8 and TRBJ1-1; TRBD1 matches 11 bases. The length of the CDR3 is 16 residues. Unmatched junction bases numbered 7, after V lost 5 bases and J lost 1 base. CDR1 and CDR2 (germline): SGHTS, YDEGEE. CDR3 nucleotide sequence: TGTGCCAGCAGTTTTGGACAGGGGGCTTGGAACACTGAAGCTTTCTTT. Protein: CASSFGQGAWNTEAFF.

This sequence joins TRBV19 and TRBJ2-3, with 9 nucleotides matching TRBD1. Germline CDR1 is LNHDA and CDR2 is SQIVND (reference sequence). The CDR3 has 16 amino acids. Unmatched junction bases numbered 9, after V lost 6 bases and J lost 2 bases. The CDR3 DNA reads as TGTGCCAGTAGCCTCGACAGGGGGTGGGACACAGATACGCAGTATTTT. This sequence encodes CASSLDRGWDTDTQYF.

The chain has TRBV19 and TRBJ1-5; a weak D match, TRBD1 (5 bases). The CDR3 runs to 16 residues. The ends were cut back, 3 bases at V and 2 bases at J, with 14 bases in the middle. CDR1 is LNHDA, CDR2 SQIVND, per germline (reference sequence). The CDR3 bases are TGTGCCAGTAGTATGCCGCCCAGGGTAGGCAATCAGCCCCAGCATTTT. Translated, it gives CASSMPPRVGNQPQHF.

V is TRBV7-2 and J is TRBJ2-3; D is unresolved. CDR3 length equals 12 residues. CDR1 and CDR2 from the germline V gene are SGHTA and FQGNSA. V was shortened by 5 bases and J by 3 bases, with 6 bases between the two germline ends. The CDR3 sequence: CASSTHTDTQYF. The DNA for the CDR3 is TGTGCCAGCAGCACACATACAGATACGCAGTATTTT. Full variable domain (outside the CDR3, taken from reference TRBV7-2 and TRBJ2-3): GAGVSQSPSNKVTEKGKDVELRCDPISGHTALYWYRQSLGQGLEFLIYFQGNSAPDKSGLPSDRFSAERTGGSVSTLTIQRTQQEDSAVYLCASSTHTDTQYFGPGTRLTVL.

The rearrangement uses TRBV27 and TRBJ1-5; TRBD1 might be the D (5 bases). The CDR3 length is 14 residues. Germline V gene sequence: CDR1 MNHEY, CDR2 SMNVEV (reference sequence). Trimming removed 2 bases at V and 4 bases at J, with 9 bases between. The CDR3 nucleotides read TGTGCCAGCAGTTTAAATTGGGGGAATCAGCCCCAGCATTTT. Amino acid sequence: CASSLNWGNQPQHF.